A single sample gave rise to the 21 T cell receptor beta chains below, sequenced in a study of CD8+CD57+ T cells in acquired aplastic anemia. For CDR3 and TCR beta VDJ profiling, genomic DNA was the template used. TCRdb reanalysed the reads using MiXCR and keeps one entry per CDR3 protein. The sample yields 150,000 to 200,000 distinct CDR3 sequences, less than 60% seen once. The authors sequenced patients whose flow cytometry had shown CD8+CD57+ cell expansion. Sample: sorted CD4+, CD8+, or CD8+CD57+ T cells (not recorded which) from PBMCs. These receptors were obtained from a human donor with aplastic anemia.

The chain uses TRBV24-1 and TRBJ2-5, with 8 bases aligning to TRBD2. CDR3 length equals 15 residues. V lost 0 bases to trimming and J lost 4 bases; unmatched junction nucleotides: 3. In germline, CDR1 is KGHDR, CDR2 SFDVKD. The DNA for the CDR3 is TGTGCCACCAGTGATTTGGGACTAGCTGGAGAGACCCAGTACTTC. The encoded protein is CATSDLGLAGETQYF.

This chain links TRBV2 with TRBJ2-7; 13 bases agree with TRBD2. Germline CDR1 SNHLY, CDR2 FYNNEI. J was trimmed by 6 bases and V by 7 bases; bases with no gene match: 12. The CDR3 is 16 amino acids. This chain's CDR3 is CASTAFTLAGGGEQYF. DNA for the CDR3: TGTGCCAGCACCGCCTTTACACTAGCGGGGGGGGGCGAGCAGTACTTC.

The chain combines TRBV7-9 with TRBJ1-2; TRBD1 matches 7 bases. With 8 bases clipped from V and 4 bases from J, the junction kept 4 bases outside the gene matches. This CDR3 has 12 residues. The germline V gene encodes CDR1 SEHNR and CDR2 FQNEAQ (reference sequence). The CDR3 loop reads CASGQGGYGYTF. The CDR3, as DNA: TGTGCCAGCGGCCAGGGGGGCTATGGCTACACCTTC.

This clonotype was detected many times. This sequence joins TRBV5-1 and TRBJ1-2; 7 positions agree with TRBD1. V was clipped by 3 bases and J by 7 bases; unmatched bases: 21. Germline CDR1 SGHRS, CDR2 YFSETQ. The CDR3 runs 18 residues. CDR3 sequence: CASSSIGGGTDVSGGYTF. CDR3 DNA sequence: TGCGCCAGCAGCTCCATAGGGGGCGGGACAGACGTATCCGGTGGCTACACCTTC.

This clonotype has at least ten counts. The CDR3 region has the DNA TGTGCCAGCAGCCCCCGTGTGGGGTTTCAGGGTTCACCCCTCCACTTT. Encoded protein: CASSPRVGFQGSPLHF. V usage is TRBV7-9 and J usage is TRBJ1-6; D is perhaps TRBD1 (5 bases). With 5 bases removed from V and 9 bases from J, the gap between germline ends came to 20 bases. The CDR3 is 16 residues long. Germline assignment: CDR1 SEHNR and CDR2 FQNEAQ (reference sequence).

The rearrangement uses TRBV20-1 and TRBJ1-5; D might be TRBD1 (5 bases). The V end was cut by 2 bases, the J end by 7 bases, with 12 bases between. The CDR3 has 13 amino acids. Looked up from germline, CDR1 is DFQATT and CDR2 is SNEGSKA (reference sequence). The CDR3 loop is CSARTGGRQPQHF. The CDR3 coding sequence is TGCAGTGCTAGAACGGGGGGACGACAGCCCCAGCATTTT.

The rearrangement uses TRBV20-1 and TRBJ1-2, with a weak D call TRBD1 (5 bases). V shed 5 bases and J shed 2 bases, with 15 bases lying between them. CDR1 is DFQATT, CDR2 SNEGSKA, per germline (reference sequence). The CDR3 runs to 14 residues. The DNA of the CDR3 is TGCAGTGCTGAGAGGGCAGGGTCCAACTATGGCTACACCTTC. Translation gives CSAERAGSNYGYTF.

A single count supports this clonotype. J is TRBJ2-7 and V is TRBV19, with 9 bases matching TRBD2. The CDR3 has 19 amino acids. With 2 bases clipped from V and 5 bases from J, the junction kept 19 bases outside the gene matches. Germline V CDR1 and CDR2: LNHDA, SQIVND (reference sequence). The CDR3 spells CASSISHPSMVAGADEQYF. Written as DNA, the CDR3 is TGTGCCAGTAGTATAAGCCACCCCTCGATGGTAGCGGGGGCGGACGAGCAGTACTTC.

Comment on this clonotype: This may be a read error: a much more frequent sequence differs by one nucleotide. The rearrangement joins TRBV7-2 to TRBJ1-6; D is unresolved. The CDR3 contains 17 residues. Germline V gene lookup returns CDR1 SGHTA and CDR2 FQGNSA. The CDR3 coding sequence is TGTGCCAGCAGTTTAGCTTCCCGGGAAAGCTATAAGTCACCCCTCCACTTT. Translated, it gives CASSLASRESYKSPLHF.

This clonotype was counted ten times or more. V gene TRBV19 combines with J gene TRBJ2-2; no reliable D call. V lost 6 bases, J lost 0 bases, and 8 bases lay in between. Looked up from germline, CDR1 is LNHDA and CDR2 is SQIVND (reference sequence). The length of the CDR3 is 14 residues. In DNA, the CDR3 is TGTGCCAGTAGCTTGGGGTCGAACACCGGGGAGCTGTTTTTT. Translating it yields CASSLGSNTGELFF.

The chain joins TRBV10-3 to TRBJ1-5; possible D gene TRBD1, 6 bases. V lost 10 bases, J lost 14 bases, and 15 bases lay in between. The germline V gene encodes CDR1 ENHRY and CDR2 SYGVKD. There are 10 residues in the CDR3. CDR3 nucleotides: TGTGCCAGCCAGGGGCGCTACGAGCATTTT. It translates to CASQGRYEHF.

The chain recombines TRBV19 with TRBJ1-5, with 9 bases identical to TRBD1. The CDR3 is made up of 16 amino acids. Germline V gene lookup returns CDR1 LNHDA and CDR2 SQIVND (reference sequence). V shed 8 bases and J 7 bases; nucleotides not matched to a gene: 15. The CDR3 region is CASLPPGQGGSQPQHF. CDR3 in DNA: TGTGCCAGTCTCCCTCCGGGACAGGGAGGGAGCCAGCCCCAGCATTTT.

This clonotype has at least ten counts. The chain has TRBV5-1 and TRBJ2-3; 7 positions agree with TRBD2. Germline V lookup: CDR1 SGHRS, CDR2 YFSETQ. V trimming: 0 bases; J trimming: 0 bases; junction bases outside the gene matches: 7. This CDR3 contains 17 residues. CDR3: CASSLGLAATSTDTQYF. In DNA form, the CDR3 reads TGCGCCAGCAGCTTGGGCCTAGCGGCGACTAGCACAGATACGCAGTATTTT.

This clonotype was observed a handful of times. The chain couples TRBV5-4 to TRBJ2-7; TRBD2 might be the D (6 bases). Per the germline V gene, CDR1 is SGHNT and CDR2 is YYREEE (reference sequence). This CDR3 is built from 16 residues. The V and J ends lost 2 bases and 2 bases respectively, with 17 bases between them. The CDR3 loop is CASSLGLPKLTYEQYF. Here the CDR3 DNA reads TGTGCCAGCAGCTTAGGACTACCAAAATTAACCTACGAGCAGTACTTC.

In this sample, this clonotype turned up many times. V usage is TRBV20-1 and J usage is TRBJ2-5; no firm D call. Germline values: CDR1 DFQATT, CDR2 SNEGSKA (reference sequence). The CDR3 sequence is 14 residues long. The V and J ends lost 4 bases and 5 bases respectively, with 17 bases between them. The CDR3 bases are TGCAGTGCTATTGTCGCAGGAGTTAGGGAGACCCAGTACTTC. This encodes CSAIVAGVRETQYF.

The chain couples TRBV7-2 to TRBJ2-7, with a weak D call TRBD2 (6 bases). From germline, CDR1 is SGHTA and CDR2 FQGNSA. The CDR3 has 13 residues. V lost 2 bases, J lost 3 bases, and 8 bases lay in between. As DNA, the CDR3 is TGTGCCAGCAGCTTAAGTAGCGGCTACGAGCAGTACTTC. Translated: CASSLSSGYEQYF.

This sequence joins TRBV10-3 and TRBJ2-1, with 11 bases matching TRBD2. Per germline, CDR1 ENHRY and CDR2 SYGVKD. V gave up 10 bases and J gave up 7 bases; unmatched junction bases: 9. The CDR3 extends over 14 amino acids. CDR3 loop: CASSVSGRGNEQFF. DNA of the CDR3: TGTGCCAGCAGCGTTAGCGGGAGGGGGAATGAGCAGTTCTTC.

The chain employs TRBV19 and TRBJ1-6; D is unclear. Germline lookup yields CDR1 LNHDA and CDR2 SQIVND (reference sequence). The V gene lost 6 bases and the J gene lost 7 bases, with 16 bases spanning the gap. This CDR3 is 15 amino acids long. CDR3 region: CASSLFATTNSPLHF. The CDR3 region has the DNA TGTGCCAGTAGCTTATTCGCCACGACCAATTCACCCCTCCACTTT.

Here the CDR3 reads CASSLMDMGTETQYF. The CDR3, as DNA: TGTGCCAGCAGCTTAATGGATATGGGTACCGAGACCCAGTACTTC. The rearrangement links TRBV7-3 to TRBJ2-5; D gene uncertain. The V gene lost 1 base and the J gene lost 5 bases, with 14 bases spanning the gap. Per germline, CDR1 SGHTA and CDR2 FQGTGA. The CDR3 totals 15 residues.

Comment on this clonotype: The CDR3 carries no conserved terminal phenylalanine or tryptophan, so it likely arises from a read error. The CDR3: CASTGGGVETQYL. The CDR3 region has the DNA TGCGCTAGCACTGGCGGGGGGGTTGAGACCCAGTACCTC. The chain joins TRBV10-2 to TRBJ2-5, with 9 bases lining up with TRBD2. There are 13 residues in the CDR3. CDR1 and CDR2 from the germline V gene are WSHSY and SAAADI.

DNA of the CDR3: TGTGCCAGCAGTGCCTTGACAGGGCGAGATACGCAGTATTTT. Translated: CASSALTGRDTQYF. The chain recombines TRBV6-1 with TRBJ2-3, with 7 positions matching TRBD1. Germline lookup yields CDR1 MNHNS and CDR2 SASEGT. The CDR3 is 14 residues long. V was pared by 4 bases and J by 5 bases, with 6 bases of the junction left unmatched.